This T cell receptor beta chain was recorded in a study of cytomegalovirus exposure and HLA in healthy donors. Some clones are missing from TCRdb's copy, which holds only in-frame ones; the method was immunoSEQ multiplex PCR. Of around 300,000 clones in the sample, just over 85% were seen once. Whole-study results and caveats: Cytomegalovirus status was reportedly diagnosed by the classifier with high specificity and sensitivity. According to the study, 180 or so TCR beta chains were cytomegalovirus-associated.

CDR3 length: 13 amino acids. V lost 5 bases to trimming and J lost 7 bases, with 12 bases between them. Germline assignment: CDR1 SGHVS and CDR2 FQNEAQ. With respect to this clone: As yet, its antigen is unknown.

The chain couples TRBV7-8 to TRBJ1-5, with D uncertain. Input material: PBMCs. The origin of this receptor is a woman aged 18-35 years in good health and CMV-seronegative. The chain's CDR3 is CASSTQDYQPQHF. In nucleotides, the CDR3 is TGTGCCAGCAGCACTCAGGATTACCAGCCCCAGCATTTT. The whole variable domain, remainder taken from reference TRBV7-8 and TRBJ1-5, is GAGVSQSPRYKVAKRGQDVALRCDPISGHVSLFWYQQALGQGPEFLTYFQNEAQLDKSGLPSDRFFAERPEGSVSTLKIQRTQQEDSAVYLCASSTQDYQPQHFGDGTRLSIL.